The present entry profiles one T cell receptor (beta chain) with its context. The source of the sample is a study of blood T cell repertoires in COVID-19. Some clones are missing from TCRdb's copy, which holds only in-frame ones; the method was immunoSEQ multiplex PCR. This table holds over 90,000 clones, approximately 86% found once. Germline CDR1 SNHLY, CDR2 FYNNEI. The CDR3 spans 15 residues. V lost 4 bases and J 5 bases, leaving 14 bases between the germline ends. The rearrangement links TRBV2 to TRBJ2-2; weak D call: TRBD2 (5 bases). Sample: peripheral blood. This sequence was found in a man older than 75 with acute or convalescent COVID-19. This CDR3 reads CASSVGSTGTGELFF. CDR3 sequence (DNA): TGTGCCAGCAGTGTCGGATCTACGGGGACCGGGGAGCTGTTTTTT.